Listed below are T cell receptor beta chains from one sample, sequenced in a study of shared clonotypes between healthy human individuals. TCRdb's table, derived via immunoSEQ multiplex PCR, lists solely in-frame clones and lacks some. The table has around 2.3 million clones, around 95% seen once. The sequenced material came from naive CD4+ T cells sorted from blood. The receptors were gathered from a man aged 18 to 30 in good health. Both conserved end residues are part of each CDR3. The order of the fields is V gene, clone size, J gene, D gene, CDR3 protein, CDR3 DNA. D genes are given only for firm matches. Only some rows state a clone size, as once, few, many or a class for expanded clones.

V: TRBV11-1; size: -; J: TRBJ2-1; D: -; CDR3: CASSLVQASYNEQFF; DNA: TGTGCCAGCAGCTTAGTCCAGGCCTCCTACAATGAGCAGTTCTTC
V: TRBV6-6; size: -; J: TRBJ2-7; D: TRBD1; CDR3: CASRWIRDRGSEQYF; DNA: TGTGCCAGCAGATGGATCCGGGACAGGGGTTCCGAGCAGTACTTC
V: TRBV5-8; size: -; J: TRBJ1-5; D: TRBD1; CDR3: CASSTLQGYSNQPQHF; DNA: TGTGCCAGCAGCACACTACAGGGGTATAGCAATCAGCCCCAGCATTTT
V: TRBV19; size: -; J: TRBJ2-5; D: TRBD1; CDR3: CASSMDRGQETQYF; DNA: TGTGCCAGTAGTATGGACAGGGGGCAAGAGACCCAGTACTTC
V: TRBV7-2; size: -; J: TRBJ1-2; D: TRBD1; CDR3: CASSLTRTGGLDGYTF; DNA: TGTGCCAGCAGCTTAACCCGGACAGGGGGCTTGGATGGCTACACCTTC
V: TRBV27; size: -; J: TRBJ2-3; D: -; CDR3: CASRPAGQFTDTQYF; DNA: TGTGCCAGCAGGCCAGCGGGCCAGTTCACAGATACGCAGTATTTT
V: TRBV5-4; size: -; J: TRBJ2-7; D: TRBD2; CDR3: CASSPELAGVAEQYF; DNA: TGTGCCAGCAGCCCGGAACTAGCGGGGGTAGCGGAGCAGTACTTC
V: TRBV5-1; size: -; J: TRBJ2-5; D: TRBD2; CDR3: CASSLAGGPSGRGQTQYF; DNA: TGCGCCAGCAGCTTGGCCGGTGGGCCTAGCGGGAGAGGGCAGACCCAGTACTTC
V: TRBV9; size: -; J: TRBJ2-2; D: TRBD1; CDR3: CASSVVPGGNTGELFF; DNA: TGTGCCAGCAGCGTAGTCCCAGGGGGAAATACCGGGGAGCTGTTTTTT
V: TRBV19; size: -; J: TRBJ2-7; D: -; CDR3: CASSIGQGRHEQYF; DNA: TGTGCCAGTAGTATAGGCCAGGGTCGCCACGAGCAGTACTTC
V: TRBV18; size: -; J: TRBJ1-4; D: TRBD1; CDR3: CASSTGTGREKLFF; DNA: TGTGCCAGCTCGACCGGGACAGGTCGTGAAAAACTGTTTTTT
V: TRBV6-5; size: -; J: TRBJ1-4; D: -; CDR3: CASSYNRGSNEKLFF; DNA: TGTGCCAGCAGTTATAACCGGGGATCCAATGAAAAACTGTTTTTT
V: TRBV28; size: -; J: TRBJ2-5; D: -; CDR3: CASSLLIGTLEENQYF; DNA: TGTGCCAGCAGTTTATTGATTGGGACTTTGGAAGAGAACCAGTACTTC
V: TRBV5-1; size: -; J: TRBJ1-3; D: TRBD1; CDR3: CASSAGGGAYGNTIYF; DNA: TGCGCCAGCAGCGCGGGAGGGGGCGCATATGGAAACACCATATATTTT
V: TRBV30; size: -; J: TRBJ2-1; D: TRBD2; CDR3: CACQTSGGPKGNEQFF; DNA: TGTGCCTGTCAGACTAGCGGGGGACCTAAGGGGAATGAGCAGTTCTTC
V: TRBV9; size: few; J: TRBJ2-1; D: -; CDR3: CASSVLPSRSYNEQFF; DNA: TGTGCCAGCAGCGTGCTCCCGTCCCGCTCCTACAATGAGCAGTTCTTC
V: TRBV6-1; size: -; J: TRBJ1-2; D: -; CDR3: CASSEAPQGYTF; DNA: TGTGCCAGCAGTGAAGCGCCTCAGGGCTACACCTTC